The T cell receptor beta chain described here comes from a study of blood T cell repertoires in COVID-19. About the research overall: From the United States, Italy and Spain came samples of acute and convalescent COVID-19. PBMCs, B-cell-depleted T cells, or T cells were the source of the cDNA or gDNA that made up the material.

Germline lookup yields CDR1 KGHDR and CDR2 SFDVKD. V was trimmed by 2 bases and J by 1 base, leaving 13 bases between them. The CDR3 has 17 amino acids. In the authors' workflow: Amplifying reference gene primers gave estimates of nucleated cell counts. Profiling relied on immunoSEQ multiplex PCR, and the TCRdb table lists in-frame clones only, not all of them. V and J calls and clone size are given by that table; D and trimming were obtained from the DNA. The repertoire has roughly 50,000 clones, less than 95% of them found once; the top ten carry 8.4%. This chain connects TRBV24-1 to TRBJ2-2; D is possibly TRBD1 (6 bases). The specimen sequenced was peripheral blood. This sequence was found in a woman between 40 and 55 years old with active COVID-19. This chain's CDR3 is CATSDSSTGLNTGELFF. DNA for the CDR3: TGTGCCACCAGTGATTCCTCGACAGGCTTGAACACCGGGGAGCTGTTTTTT.